One sample yielded the 19 T cell receptor beta chains listed below, sequenced in a study of cytomegalovirus exposure and HLA in healthy donors. Both 60 Vbeta primers and 13 Jbeta primers went into the PCR. Libraries were prepared by immunoSEQ multiplex PCR; TCRdb keeps only in-frame clonotypes and omits some of them. The sample has 110,000 to 150,000 clones; around 77% are singletons. The sample was PBMCs. Every receptor here comes from a man between 25 and 39 years old in good health and CMV-seronegative.

J is TRBJ1-2 and V is TRBV30; D may be TRBD1 (6 bases). V was pared by 0 bases and J by 0 bases, with 11 bases between. CDR3 size: 15 residues. The germline CDR1 and CDR2 sequences are GTSNPN and SVGIG (reference sequence). For the CDR3, the DNA is TGTGCCTGGAGTGTTGCACAGGGAGCTAACTATGGCTACACCTTC. Amino acid sequence: CAWSVAQGANYGYTF. The variable domain in full, with the rest retrieved from reference TRBV30 and TRBJ1-2, is SQTIHQWPATLVQPVGSPLSLECTVEGTSNPNLYWYRQAAGRGLQLLFYSVGIGQISSEVPQNLSASRPQDRQFILSSKKLLLSDSGFYLCAWSVAQGANYGYTFGSGTRLTVV.

This rearrangement joins TRBV5-6 to TRBJ2-5, with D possibly being TRBD1 (6 bases). Germline CDR1 reads SGHDT; CDR2 reads YYEEEE. Trimming took 3 bases from V and 0 from J, leaving 9 bases between them. The CDR3 length is 14 residues. The CDR3 coding sequence is TGTGCCAGCAGCTACGGACAGTACCAAGAGACCCAGTACTTC. This codes for CASSYGQYQETQYF.

This clone was seen just once. The CDR3 DNA is TGCAGCGTTGATCATGGGGGGCAGGGGGCACACGGGGAGCTGTTTTTT. It translates to CSVDHGGQGAHGELFF. The J gene is TRBJ2-2, the V gene TRBV29-1; TRBD1 matches 8 bases. The CDR3 spans 16 residues. Germline values: CDR1 SQVTM, CDR2 ANQGSEA. J was trimmed by 7 bases and V by 3 bases; bases with no gene match: 13.

About this clone itself: Other DNA sequences of this sample code for an identical CDR3. The chain joins TRBV5-1 to TRBJ2-7; 10 bases match TRBD1. The ends lost 3 bases at V and 6 bases at J; junction bases unmatched: 3. CDR1 and CDR2 (germline): SGHRS, YFSETQ. CDR3 size: 13 residues. The CDR3 DNA reads as TGCGCCAGCAGCTGGGGACAGGGGTCCGAGCAGTACTTC. Protein sequence: CASSWGQGSEQYF.

The V gene is TRBV7-8, the J gene TRBJ2-7; D gene uncertain. CDR3 size: 15 residues. CDR1 and CDR2 from the germline V gene are SGHVS and FQNEAQ. Trimming removed 2 bases from V and 0 bases from J, with 11 bases in between. The CDR3 bases are TGTGCCAGCAGCTTAAATAACAGAAACTCCTACGAGCAGTACTTC. Translation: CASSLNNRNSYEQYF.

The chain has TRBV5-1 and TRBJ2-5; TRBD1 matches at 9 bases. This CDR3 has 14 residues. V trimming: 4 bases; J trimming: 5 bases; junction bases outside the gene matches: 6. Germline lookup yields CDR1 SGHRS and CDR2 YFSETQ. The CDR3 here is CASSQGQGQETQYF. The CDR3 nucleotides read TGCGCCAGCAGCCAAGGACAGGGGCAGGAGACCCAGTACTTC.

The genes are TRBV19 and TRBJ2-3; 16 bases match TRBD2. Trimming at V came to 5 bases and at J to 4 bases, leaving 3 bases not matched to a gene. CDR1 is LNHDA, CDR2 SQIVND, per germline (reference sequence). CDR3 length equals 16 residues. The DNA for the CDR3 is TGTGCCAGTAGTCTAGGGACTAGCGGGGGGGCAGATACGCAGTATTTT. Protein: CASSLGTSGGADTQYF. The entire variable domain, with the rest obtained from reference TRBV19 and TRBJ2-3, is as follows: DGGITQSPKYLFRKEGQNVTLSCEQNLNHDAMYWYRQDPGQGLRLIYYSQIVNDFQKGDIAEGYSVSREKKESFPLTVTSAQKNPTAFYLCASSLGTSGGADTQYFGPGTRLTVL.

V gene TRBV28 combines with J gene TRBJ1-1; D call uncertain. Germline assignment: CDR1 MDHEN and CDR2 SYDVKM. CDR3 length: 12 residues. The ends were cut back, 5 bases at V and 4 bases at J, with 8 bases in the middle. CDR3 coding DNA: TGTGCCAGCAGTCCTCGGGGCACTGAAGCTTTCTTT. The encoded protein is CASSPRGTEAFF.

This sequence joins TRBV15 and TRBJ2-5; TRBD2 matches at 11 bases. V was clipped by 3 bases and J by 4 bases; unmatched bases: 7. This CDR3 spans 16 amino acids. In germline, CDR1 is LNHNV, CDR2 YYDKDF (reference sequence). The CDR3 is CATSRTRLAGTETQYF. CDR3 sequence (DNA): TGTGCCACCAGCAGGACCCGACTAGCGGGGACAGAGACCCAGTACTTC.

The sample holds a few counts of this clone. CDR3 loop: CASSHSQGAANEKLFF. CDR3 nucleotides: TGTGCCAGCAGCCACTCGCAGGGGGCAGCTAATGAAAAACTGTTTTTT. The V gene is TRBV7-9, the J gene TRBJ1-4; TRBD1 agrees at 8 bases. With 5 bases clipped from V and 3 bases from J, the junction kept 8 bases outside the gene matches. The CDR3 is 16 amino acids. Germline values: CDR1 SEHNR, CDR2 FQNEAQ (reference sequence). Variable domain in full (rest from reference TRBV7-9 and TRBJ1-4): DTGVSQNPRHKITKRGQNVTFRCDPISEHNRLYWYRQTLGQGPEFLTYFQNEAQLEKSRLLSDRFSAERPKGSFSTLEIQRTEQGDSAMYLCASSHSQGAANEKLFFGSGTQLSVL.

The genes are TRBV5-6 and TRBJ2-7, with a possible D match to TRBD2 (6 bases). V was clipped by 5 bases and J by 6 bases, with 15 bases between them. The CDR3 totals 13 residues. Germline lookup yields CDR1 SGHDT and CDR2 YYEEEE. CDR3 sequence reads: CASRLWGGSEQYF. The CDR3 coding sequence is TGTGCCAGCAGGTTATGGGGAGGCAGCGAGCAGTACTTC.

The chain recombines TRBV7-9 with TRBJ1-2, with 8 bases matching TRBD1. The CDR3 runs 14 residues. Losses at the gene ends were 5 bases for V and 2 bases for J; bases not matched to a gene: 4. Germline V CDR1 and CDR2: SEHNR, FQNEAQ (reference sequence). The CDR3 DNA reads TGTGCCAGCAGCCCGAGACAGGGGAACTATGGCTACACCTTC. It codes for CASSPRQGNYGYTF.

The rearrangement uses TRBV5-4 and TRBJ1-1; 9 bases line up with TRBD1. With 4 bases clipped from V and 5 bases from J, the junction kept 9 bases outside the gene matches. CDR1 SGHNT and CDR2 YYREEE come from the germline V gene (reference sequence). This CDR3 is 15 amino acids long. The CDR3 sequence is CASSMNRGQSTEAFF. CDR3 nucleotide sequence: TGTGCCAGCAGCATGAACAGGGGGCAGAGTACTGAAGCTTTCTTT.

This chain connects TRBV4-1 to TRBJ2-1, with 10 bases that match TRBD1. V shed 5 bases, J shed 12 bases, and the junction held 16 bases outside the gene matches. This CDR3 is built from 16 residues. Per germline, CDR1 MGHRA and CDR2 YSYEKL. DNA of the CDR3: TGCGCCAGCAGCTACCAAAGGGACAGGGGCCCTATGGGGCAGTTCTTC. The encoded protein is CASSYQRDRGPMGQFF.

The chain combines TRBV11-2 with TRBJ2-1; maybe TRBD2 (6 bases). The germline V gene has CDR1 SGHAT and CDR2 FQNNGV. The germline V and J ends were trimmed by 1 base and 7 bases, with 17 bases remaining between them. The CDR3 sequence is 16 residues long. CDR3 sequence: CASSLGKGRKQNEQFF. The CDR3 DNA follows: TGTGCCAGCAGCTTAGGGAAGGGGAGGAAACAGAATGAGCAGTTCTTC.

V gene TRBV29-1 combines with J gene TRBJ1-1; D perhaps matches TRBD1 (5 bases). V lost 6 bases and J lost 0, with 8 bases in between. The germline V gene has CDR1 SQVTM and CDR2 ANQGSEA. CDR3 length: 12 residues. In DNA, the CDR3 is TGCAGCGTGGGACTGCTGAACACTGAAGCTTTCTTT. Translated, it gives CSVGLLNTEAFF.

In its sample, this clone was seen many times. The chain recombines TRBV6-4 with TRBJ2-3; TRBD1 is a possible D gene (6 bases). V was clipped by 3 bases and J by 2 bases, with 6 bases between them. This CDR3 is 13 amino acids long. Germline CDR1 is MRHNA and CDR2 is SNTAGT. As DNA, the CDR3 is TGTGCCAGCAGTGAGGGGGCCACAGATACGCAGTATTTT. Its translation is CASSEGATDTQYF.

The J gene is TRBJ2-7, the V gene TRBV28, with 9 bases aligning to TRBD1. Trimming at V came to 5 bases and at J to 5 bases, leaving 10 bases not matched to a gene. The CDR3 is 15 residues long. The germline CDR1 and CDR2 sequences are MDHEN and SYDVKM. The CDR3 reads CASSARGQGPHEQYF. CDR3 nucleotides: TGTGCCAGCAGTGCCCGGGGACAGGGCCCCCACGAGCAGTACTTC.

The chain couples TRBV6-6 to TRBJ1-1; D is perhaps TRBD1 (6 bases). This CDR3 has 15 amino acids. Germline V gene data show CDR1 as MNHNY and CDR2 as SVGAGI (reference sequence). The V end lost 11 bases, the J end lost 0 bases, and 19 bases lay between the germline ends. Here the CDR3 reads CAALPGGPLNTEAFF. CDR3 sequence (DNA): TGTGCCGCCCTCCCCGGGGGGCCTTTGAACACTGAAGCTTTCTTT.